The 7 T cell receptor beta chains below were found in one sample sequenced in a study of chemoradiotherapy in HPV16-positive cancers (dated by TCRdb to between 2021 and 2023). The library came from the immunoSEQ multiplex PCR assay. This is the immuneACCESS table as TCRdb keeps it, with only in-frame sequences that have V and J called. A part of the clones is gone; compared with another copy, unresolved V genes explain less than half, and the rest is unexplained. The sample table records fewer than 11,000 clones; 80% of these occur just once. The ten biggest clones cover about 14% of the sample. The material was tumor tissue, obtained from a patient who underwent chemoradiotherapy. Receptors originate from a human donor with HPV-associated anogenital cancer.

V usage is TRBV5-1 and J usage is TRBJ2-1; TRBD2 agrees at 11 bases. The V gene end was trimmed by 4 bases and the J gene end by 5 bases; junction bases not matched to a gene: 11. The germline CDR1 and CDR2 sequences are SGHRS and YFSETQ. This CDR3 spans 17 amino acids. Written as DNA, the CDR3 is TGCGCCAGCAGCCCGAACCTTAGCGGGGGGGCCCACAATGAGCAGTTCTTC. Amino acid sequence: CASSPNLSGGAHNEQFF.

This chain links TRBV6-1 with TRBJ2-1, with D perhaps being TRBD1 or TRBD2 (5 bases each). Trimming pared 0 bases from V and 8 bases from J, leaving 11 bases between. Germline V CDR1 and CDR2: MNHNS, SASEGT. The CDR3 covers 14 residues. The CDR3 DNA sequence: TGTGCCAGCAGTGAAGCAGGGGAGATGTATGAGCAGTTCTTC. This codes for CASSEAGEMYEQFF.

The chain joins TRBV6-6 to TRBJ1-2; the D is unclear. The CDR3 totals 14 residues. V lost 2 bases to trimming and J lost 1 base, with 8 bases between them. Germline V gives CDR1 MNHNY, CDR2 SVGAGI (reference sequence). CDR3 residues: CASSYVGSNYGYTF. The CDR3 nucleotides are TGTGCCAGCAGTTACGTAGGCAGTAACTATGGCTACACCTTC.

The J gene is TRBJ2-3, the V gene TRBV29-1; the match to TRBD2 covers 8 bases. V lost 6 bases, J lost 5 bases, and 7 bases stayed unmatched. Germline V CDR1 and CDR2: SQVTM, ANQGSEA. The length of the CDR3 is 13 residues. The CDR3 spells CSVGGGLGDTQYF. The CDR3 DNA is TGCAGCGTGGGCGGGGGGCTGGGAGATACGCAGTATTTT.

This clone is labeled large (0.1 to 1%). This rearrangement joins TRBV5-6 to TRBJ2-1; 12 nucleotides match TRBD2. CDR1 is SGHDT and CDR2 is YYEEEE in the germline V gene. With 4 bases clipped from V and 11 bases from J, the junction kept 7 bases outside the gene matches. The CDR3 runs to 14 residues. CDR3 in amino acids: CASSPGTSGPKQFF. The CDR3 DNA reads as TGTGCCAGCAGCCCCGGGACTAGCGGGCCGAAGCAGTTCTTC.

This clone came up once. The chain joins TRBV15 to TRBJ1-1; the D gene is possibly TRBD1 (6 bases). V lost 0 bases, J lost 10 bases, and 9 bases lay in between. CDR1 LNHNV and CDR2 YYDKDF come from the germline V gene (reference sequence). The length of the CDR3 is 12 residues. CDR3 in DNA: TGTGCCACCAGCAGAGATGGGGGGCCAGCTTTCTTT. Protein sequence: CATSRDGGPAFF. Looking up the rest from reference TRBV15 and TRBJ1-1 gives the full variable domain: DAMVIQNPRYQVTQFGKPVTLSCSQTLNHNVMYWYQQKSSQAPKLLFHYYDKDFNNEADTPDNFQSRRPNTSFCFLDIRSPGLGDTAMYLCATSRDGGPAFFGQGTRLTVV.

The V and J genes are TRBV19 and TRBJ1-2; 7 bases match TRBD1. The length of the CDR3 is 18 residues. CDR1 and CDR2 (germline): LNHDA, SQIVND (reference sequence). Unmatched junction bases numbered 13, after V lost 3 bases and J lost 0 bases. Here the CDR3 DNA reads TGTGCCAGTAGTATGGTCGGGACAGCCACTCTAACTAACTATGGCTACACCTTC. Its protein is CASSMVGTATLTNYGYTF.